This is a list of T cell receptor beta chains from one sample in a study of CD8 T cells in Susac syndrome. One entry per CDR3 protein, called by TCRdb with MiXCR from the immunoSEQ multiplex PCR reads. This sample has about 210,000 distinct CDR3 sequences, with 94% found just once. The sequenced sample consisted of CD4+ T cells from PBMCs. The receptor set was obtained from a human donor with Susac syndrome. The CDR3 runs from the conserved cysteine through the conserved F or W. A D gene is named only where the DNA matches it firmly. Not every row has a clone size; where given, it reads once, few, many or a size class.

size: .; V: TRBV7-7; D: TRBD1; J: TRBJ2-5; CDR3: CASSLGQGVIQETQYF; DNA: TGTGCTAGCAGCTTAGGACAGGGGGTAATCCAAGAGACCCAGTACTTC
size: .; V: TRBV7-9; D: .; J: TRBJ2-4; CDR3: CASSLGVELAKNIQYF; DNA: TGTGCCAGCAGCTTAGGTGTAGAGCTAGCCAAAAACATTCAGTACTTC
size: .; V: TRBV19; D: TRBD2; J: TRBJ2-3; CDR3: CASSWAGDTSTDTQYF; DNA: TGTGCCAGTAGTTGGGCGGGGGATACTAGCACAGATACGCAGTATTTT
size: .; V: TRBV5-1; D: TRBD2; J: TRBJ2-1; CDR3: CASSLGLAGGHYNEQFF; DNA: TGCGCCAGCAGCTTGGGCCTCGCGGGGGGGCACTACAATGAGCAGTTCTTC
size: .; V: TRBV28; D: TRBD1; J: TRBJ2-2; CDR3: CASIGQGTGELFF; DNA: TGTGCCAGCATCGGACAGGGCACCGGGGAGCTGTTTTTT
size: .; V: TRBV19; D: .; J: TRBJ1-1; CDR3: CATQRGTDGMNTEAFF; DNA: TGTGCCACCCAAAGGGGAACGGACGGGATGAACACTGAAGCTTTCTTT
size: .; V: TRBV20-1; D: TRBD1; J: TRBJ1-2; CDR3: CSAHHGTDYGYTF; DNA: TGCAGTGCTCACCACGGGACAGACTATGGCTACACCTTC
size: .; V: TRBV30; D: .; J: TRBJ1-2; CDR3: CASSTVADYNYGYTF; DNA: TGTGCCTCCTCTACAGTGGCGGATTATAACTATGGCTACACCTTC
size: .; V: TRBV7-9; D: .; J: TRBJ2-7; CDR3: CASSLGQNSYEQYF; DNA: TGTGCCAGCAGCTTAGGACAGAACTCCTACGAGCAGTACTTC
size: .; V: TRBV27; D: TRBD1; J: TRBJ1-2; CDR3: CASSPERAPGGGYTF; DNA: TGTGCCAGCAGTCCTGAAAGGGCCCCAGGGGGAGGCTACACCTTC
size: .; V: TRBV20-1; D: .; J: TRBJ1-6; CDR3: CSASGTENYNSPLHF; DNA: TGCAGTGCTAGTGGGACCGAAAATTATAATTCACCCCTCCACTTT
size: .; V: TRBV20-1; D: .; J: TRBJ1-5; CDR3: CSARDWTGNQPQHF; DNA: TGCAGTGCTAGAGATTGGACCGGGAATCAGCCCCAGCATTTT
size: once; V: TRBV9; D: .; J: TRBJ1-2; CDR3: CASSEDLRQDGYTF; DNA: TGTGCCAGCAGCGAGGACCTACGACAGGATGGCTACACCTTC
size: .; V: TRBV30; D: .; J: TRBJ2-5; CDR3: CAWSQAVQETQYF; DNA: TGTGCCTGGAGTCAGGCAGTCCAAGAGACCCAGTACTTC
size: .; V: TRBV9; D: TRBD1; J: TRBJ1-1; CDR3: CASSYIPGQMNTEAFF; DNA: TGTGCCAGCAGCTATATTCCGGGACAGATGAACACTGAAGCTTTCTTT
size: .; V: TRBV6-6; D: .; J: TRBJ2-7; CDR3: CASSYEGNSYEQYF; DNA: TGTGCCAGCAGTTACGAGGGAAACTCCTACGAGCAGTACTTC
size: .; V: TRBV3-1; D: .; J: TRBJ2-1; CDR3: CASSLNPVGPSHEQFF; DNA: TGTGCCAGCAGCCTTAACCCCGTCGGACCATCGCATGAGCAGTTCTTC
size: once; V: TRBV30; D: .; J: TRBJ2-3; CDR3: CAWSSGTTDTQYF; DNA: TGTGCCTGGAGTTCCGGGACTACAGATACGCAGTATTTT